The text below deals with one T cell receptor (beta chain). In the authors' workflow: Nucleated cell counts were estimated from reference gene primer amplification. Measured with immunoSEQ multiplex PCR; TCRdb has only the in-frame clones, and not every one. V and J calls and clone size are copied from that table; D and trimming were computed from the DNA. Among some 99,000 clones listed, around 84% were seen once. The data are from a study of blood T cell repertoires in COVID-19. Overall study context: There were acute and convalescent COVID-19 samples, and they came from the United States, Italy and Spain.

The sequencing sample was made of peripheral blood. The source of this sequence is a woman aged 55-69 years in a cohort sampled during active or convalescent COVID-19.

The CDR3 sequence: CASSTQGARVKLFF. CDR3 nucleotides: TGTGCCAGTAGTACGCAGGGGGCAAGGGTAAAACTGTTTTTT. The rearrangement uses TRBV19 and TRBJ1-4; TRBD1 aligns across 8 bases. The CDR3 loop spans 14 amino acids. Looked up from germline, CDR1 is LNHDA and CDR2 is SQIVND (reference sequence). The V and J ends lost 4 bases and 10 bases, in that order; junction bases with no gene match: 8.